The 26 T cell receptor beta chains presented below share a single source sample, sequenced in a study of T cell responses to AZD1222 COVID-19 vaccine. The method was immunoSEQ multiplex PCR; TCRdb's version includes in-frame clones alone and lacks a portion of them. The data show some 83,000 clones, around 88% seen once. The sample was peripheral blood, taken on day 0 of AZD1222 vaccination. The receptors shown here come from an adult in good health.

The V gene is TRBV27, the J gene TRBJ2-7; D perhaps matches TRBD1 (5 bases). Germline loops: CDR1 MNHEY, CDR2 SMNVEV (reference sequence). The CDR3 runs to 19 residues. Trimming removed 6 bases from V and 5 bases from J, with 32 bases in between. CDR3 sequence reads: CASRMTQLLADVGVDEQYF. As DNA, the CDR3 is TGTGCCAGCAGGATGACTCAGCTCTTAGCCGACGTAGGGGTCGACGAGCAGTACTTC.

A few counts support this clone. V gene TRBV5-4 combines with J gene TRBJ2-7; the D gene could be TRBD1 or TRBD2 (5 bases each). The CDR3 is 15 residues long. The V gene lost 0 bases and the J gene lost 5 bases, with 15 bases spanning the gap. Looked up from germline, CDR1 is SGHNT and CDR2 is YYREEE (reference sequence). CDR3 in amino acids: CASSLAVGEWDEQYF. As DNA, the CDR3 is TGTGCCAGCAGCTTGGCGGTGGGGGAGTGGGACGAGCAGTACTTC.

This chain uses TRBV7-9 with TRBJ1-6, with 10 bases matching TRBD1. The CDR3 consists of 14 residues. Germline CDR1 SEHNR, CDR2 FQNEAQ (reference sequence). V was pared by 3 bases and J by 10 bases, with 3 bases of the junction left unmatched. The CDR3 protein is CASSFGTGDSPLHF. The CDR3 nucleotides are TGTGCCAGCAGCTTCGGGACAGGGGACTCACCCCTCCACTTT.

This chain connects TRBV7-2 to TRBJ2-7; 7 bases are shared with TRBD2. This CDR3 has 14 residues. Losses at the gene ends were 1 base for V and 3 bases for J; bases not matched to a gene: 3. Germline V lookup: CDR1 SGHTA, CDR2 FQGNSA. The CDR3 loop is CASSLVRGVYEQYF. DNA for the CDR3: TGTGCCAGCAGCTTAGTTCGGGGGGTCTACGAGCAGTACTTC.

This sequence joins TRBV18 and TRBJ2-1, with 8 bases that match TRBD1. The CDR3 consists of 15 residues. With 1 base clipped from V and 7 bases from J, the junction kept 6 bases outside the gene matches. Germline assignment: CDR1 KGHSH and CDR2 LQKENI. Written as DNA, the CDR3 is TGTGCCAGCTCACCACAGCAGGGGGCGGGGAATGAGCAGTTCTTC. The encoded protein is CASSPQQGAGNEQFF.

The chain uses TRBV24-1 and TRBJ2-1; weak D call: TRBD2 (7 bases). Trimming took 8 bases from V and 9 from J, leaving 19 bases between them. CDR3 length equals 14 residues. CDR1 KGHDR and CDR2 SFDVKD come from the germline V gene. CDR3 sequence reads: CATMARGWEGEQFF. The CDR3 region has the DNA TGTGCCACCATGGCCAGGGGTTGGGAGGGTGAGCAGTTCTTC.

About this clone itself: An end of the junction differs from the germline gene, which may be a read error. The chain couples TRBV19 to TRBJ2-3, with a possible D match to TRBD2 (5 bases). The CDR3 totals 15 residues. Germline lookup yields CDR1 LNHDA and CDR2 SQIVND (reference sequence). Written as DNA, the CDR3 is TGTGCCAGTAGTATAGATCAGCCTAGCACGGATACGCAGTATTTT. As protein: CASSIDQPSTDTQYF.

The chain employs TRBV9 and TRBJ1-3, with D unresolved. Germline V gives CDR1 SGDLS, CDR2 YYNGEE. The CDR3 runs 17 residues. V lost 0 bases to trimming and J lost 4 bases, with 17 bases between them. The CDR3 DNA reads as TGTGCCAGCAGCGTAGGCGGAAATCAGGTATTCGGAAACACCATATATTTT. Its translation is CASSVGGNQVFGNTIYF.

The chain links TRBV30 to TRBJ1-3; D remains unclear. In germline, CDR1 is GTSNPN, CDR2 SVGIG (reference sequence). The CDR3 is 14 residues long. Trimming left V 3 bases short and J 4 bases short, with 13 bases between. The chain's CDR3 is CAWSEGRSGNTIYF. The CDR3 DNA reads TGTGCCTGGAGCGAAGGACGCTCAGGAAACACCATATATTTT.

In its sample, this clone was seen once. This rearrangement joins TRBV30 to TRBJ1-1, with D possibly being TRBD1 (6 bases). This CDR3 region has 14 residues. The germline V gene has CDR1 GTSNPN and CDR2 SVGIG (reference sequence). The ends were cut back, 3 bases at V and 0 bases at J, with 11 bases in the middle. The CDR3 spells CAWRSDRLNTEAFF. The CDR3 DNA reads TGTGCCTGGAGATCGGACAGATTGAACACTGAAGCTTTCTTT.

The chain couples TRBV9 to TRBJ2-7; D possibly corresponds to TRBD1 (6 bases). Trimming took off 2 bases at V and 0 bases at J, with 9 bases between the two ends. CDR1 is SGDLS, CDR2 YYNGEE, per germline. The CDR3 is 14 residues long. The CDR3 loop reads CASSVLGGSYEQYF. DNA for the CDR3: TGTGCCAGCAGCGTTCTAGGGGGCTCCTACGAGCAGTACTTC.

The V call is TRBV5-1, the J call TRBJ1-1, with 8 bases identical to TRBD1. The J segment lost 5 bases and the V segment lost 5 bases, leaving 11 bases of the junction unmatched. The CDR3 has 15 amino acids. Per the germline V gene, CDR1 is SGHRS and CDR2 is YFSETQ. For the CDR3, the DNA is TGCGCCAGCAGGGAAGGACAGGGAATTAGAACTGAAGCTTTCTTT. It yields the protein CASREGQGIRTEAFF.

In this sample, this clone turned up a few times. The chain has TRBV27 and TRBJ2-3, with 8 bases aligning to TRBD2. Germline assignment: CDR1 MNHEY and CDR2 SMNVEV (reference sequence). This CDR3 contains 17 residues. The J segment lost 7 bases and the V segment lost 4 bases, leaving 16 bases of the junction unmatched. CDR3 bases: TGTGCCAGCAGTTCGCCCCTTCAGCGGGGGCCCAGGAATACGCAGTATTTT. Translating gives CASSSPLQRGPRNTQYF.

V is TRBV24-1 and J is TRBJ1-2, with D hard to call. Trimming shortened V by 0 bases and J by 4 bases, and 8 bases separated the two germline ends. The V gene's germline CDR1 is KGHDR and CDR2 SFDVKD. The CDR3 is 14 residues long. The chain's CDR3 is CATSDLTQSYGYTF. CDR3 nucleotide sequence: TGTGCCACCAGTGATTTGACACAGAGCTATGGCTACACCTTC.

This clone was observed a single time. The V and J genes are TRBV19 and TRBJ2-1; D might be TRBD1 (5 bases). The CDR3 consists of 13 residues. The germline V gene encodes CDR1 LNHDA and CDR2 SQIVND (reference sequence). V was pared by 6 bases and J by 15 bases, with 21 bases between. CDR3 residues: CASSPRGREMVFF. For the CDR3, the DNA is TGTGCCAGTAGCCCAAGGGGCAGGGAAATGGTGTTCTTC.

This clone occurred once. This rearrangement joins TRBV18 to TRBJ1-2, with unresolved D. V was shortened by 5 bases and J by 6 bases, with 16 bases between the two germline ends. This CDR3 is built from 14 residues. Germline V gives CDR1 KGHSH, CDR2 LQKENI. The chain's CDR3 is CASSGLFSADGYTF. CDR3 sequence (DNA): TGTGCCAGCTCAGGCCTCTTCAGCGCCGATGGCTACACCTTC. Combining the CDR3 with reference TRBV18 and TRBJ1-2 gives the whole variable domain NAGVMQNPRHLVRRRGQEARLRCSPMKGHSHVYWYRQLPEEGLKFMVYLQKENIIDESGMPKERFSAEFPKEGPSILRIQQVVRGDSAAYFCASSGLFSADGYTFGSGTRLTVV.

The chain has TRBV3-1 (or the pseudogene TRBV3-2) and TRBJ1-5; 7 bases are a match to TRBD1. J was trimmed by 4 bases and V by 4 bases; bases with no gene match: 7. The CDR3 consists of 15 residues. In germline, CDR1 is LGHDT, CDR2 YNNKEL (reference sequence). This CDR3 is CASSRGGQANQPQHF. In nucleotides, the CDR3 is TGTGCCAGCAGCCGAGGAGGACAGGCAAATCAGCCCCAGCATTTT.

The chain has TRBV4-2 and TRBJ2-1, with D possibly being TRBD2 (6 bases). From germline, CDR1 is LGHNA and CDR2 YNFKEQ. V lost 5 bases, J lost 7 bases, and 15 bases lay in between. This CDR3 comprises 14 residues. The CDR3 DNA is TGTGCCAGCAGCTCTGACCTGGGAGGAAATGAGCAGTTCTTC. It codes for CASSSDLGGNEQFF.

The rearrangement uses TRBV10-3 and TRBJ1-1, with a weak D call TRBD1 (5 bases). From germline, CDR1 is ENHRY and CDR2 SYGVKD. The CDR3 totals 14 residues. Trimming took off 11 bases at V and 4 bases at J, with 20 bases between the two ends. This CDR3 is CASAREGLSTEAFF. The CDR3 DNA sequence: TGTGCCTCCGCTCGGGAGGGGCTGTCCACTGAAGCTTTCTTT.

The rearrangement uses TRBV27 and TRBJ1-5; D unresolved. The CDR3 sequence is 15 residues long. Deletions cut 8 bases from V and 1 base from J, with 15 bases between. The germline CDR1 and CDR2 sequences are MNHEY and SMNVEV (reference sequence). This CDR3 reads CASGYTGLSNQPQHF. CDR3 DNA sequence: TGTGCCAGCGGGTACACGGGGTTGAGCAATCAGCCCCAGCATTTT.

The rearrangement links TRBV6-5 to TRBJ2-7, with TRBD2 matching over 9 bases. Germline CDR1 and CDR2: MNHEY and SVGAGI. Germline trimming cut 6 bases from V and 1 base from J; bases unmatched to any gene: 7. The CDR3 spans 15 residues. The CDR3: CASSSSGRTSYEQYF. CDR3 nucleotides: TGTGCCAGCAGCTCAAGCGGGAGGACGTCCTACGAGCAGTACTTC.

The J gene is TRBJ1-1, the V gene TRBV7-8; D is unresolved. Trimming cost V 0 bases and J 3 bases, with 8 bases left between them. From germline, CDR1 is SGHVS and CDR2 FQNEAQ. The CDR3 length is 14 residues. The DNA for the CDR3 is TGTGCCAGCAGCTTAGCCAGCCAGTACACTGAAGCTTTCTTT. Protein sequence: CASSLASQYTEAFF.

The rearrangement joins TRBV9 to TRBJ1-2; no clear D gene. Trimming cost V 3 bases and J 4 bases, with 16 bases left between them. The CDR3 extends over 15 amino acids. The germline V gene has CDR1 SGDLS and CDR2 YYNGEE. The CDR3 coding sequence is TGTGCCAGCAGCGCCGTAGGTAAGGTCGGCTATGGCTACACCTTC. The encoded protein is CASSAVGKVGYGYTF.

This chain links TRBV5-3 with TRBJ2-1; a weak D match, TRBD2 (6 bases). TRBV5-3 is an ORF, and what it does is uncertain. The CDR3 spans 15 residues. The V end lost 4 bases, the J end lost 6 bases, and 17 bases lay between the germline ends. The CDR3 nucleotides are TGTGCCAGAAGCGAACCGGGACTGGAAGGCAATGAGCAGTTCTTC. Translated: CARSEPGLEGNEQFF.

The chain is built from TRBV3-1 (or the pseudogene TRBV3-2) and TRBJ2-1; 11 nucleotides align to TRBD2. The CDR3 is made up of 15 amino acids. The germline CDR1 and CDR2 sequences are LGHDT and YNNKEL (reference sequence). The trim removed 4 bases at V and 8 bases at J, leaving 7 bases unmatched. The CDR3 DNA follows: TGTGCCAGCAGCCTCTTAGCGGGAGGGCCGGATGAGCAGTTCTTC. It specifies CASSLLAGGPDEQFF.

The V call is TRBV24-1, the J call TRBJ2-7; 8 bases line up with TRBD2. This CDR3 region has 17 residues. Germline V CDR1 and CDR2: KGHDR, SFDVKD. V was clipped by 5 bases and J by 5 bases; unmatched bases: 16. CDR3 loop: CATSGTQPAGDTHEQYF. CDR3 nucleotides: TGTGCCACCAGTGGTACCCAACCAGCGGGAGATACACACGAGCAGTACTTC.